These 20 T cell receptor beta chains originate from one sample sequenced in a study of T-cell reconstitution after alpha-beta-depleted transplantation in children. A TCRbeta library incorporating unique molecular identifiers was prepared. From the PCR reads, TCRdb called clonotypes with MiXCR, one entry per CDR3 protein. The repertoire holds hundreds of thousands of distinct CDR3 sequences, with around 13% as singletons. This specimen consisted of PBMCs, obtained before TCRalphabeta/CD19-depleted stem cell transplant. These receptors were collected from a girl aged 2 to 10 with congenital amegakaryocytic thrombocytopenia, due to receive a stem cell transplant.

The V call is TRBV2, the J call TRBJ1-1; D gene unclear. Between the trimmed V and J ends, which lost 1 base and 2 bases, there was a span of 8 bases. Germline CDR1 is SNHLY and CDR2 is FYNNEI. CDR3 length: 14 residues. The CDR3 DNA sequence: TGTGCCAGCAGTGAAGAATGGTCCAACACTGAAGCTTTCTTT. Translation gives CASSEEWSNTEAFF.

A note on this clonotype: Being one base from a much bigger clone, this may be a read error. The V gene is TRBV7-9, the J gene TRBJ1-1; D is possibly TRBD1 (5 bases). The CDR3 is made up of 15 amino acids. Looked up from germline, CDR1 is SEHNR and CDR2 is FQNEAQ (reference sequence). CDR3 in amino acids: CTSSLMGDADTEAFF. In DNA, the CDR3 is TGTACCAGCAGCTTAATGGGGGACGCGGACACTGAAGCTTTCTTT.

V gene TRBV10-3 combines with J gene TRBJ2-3; 7 nucleotides agree with TRBD2. Looked up from germline, CDR1 is ENHRY and CDR2 is SYGVKD. V lost 6 bases to trimming and J lost 6 bases; unmatched junction nucleotides: 12. The CDR3 length is 15 residues. CDR3 bases: TGTGCCATCAGCCTCGGGGCGGGAGATACTGATACGCAGTATTTT. Translated, it gives CAISLGAGDTDTQYF.

This clonotype was seen many times. This sequence joins TRBV29-1 and TRBJ1-3; 9 bases fit TRBD1. The junction had 4 bases not matched to a gene; V was cut back by 2 bases and J by 2 bases. This CDR3 region has 15 residues. Germline V gene data show CDR1 as SQVTM and CDR2 as ANQGSEA. In DNA form, the CDR3 reads TGCAGCGTTGAAACAGGGGGCCTGGCTGGAAACACCATATATTTT. Translation gives CSVETGGLAGNTIYF.

This clonotype was seen a handful of times. The chain combines TRBV7-3 with TRBJ1-1, with D maybe TRBD1 (6 bases). In germline, CDR1 is SGHTA, CDR2 FQGTGA. CDR3 size: 15 residues. The V and J ends lost 2 bases and 4 bases respectively, with 14 bases between them. The CDR3 here is CASSLEGGASTEAFF. The CDR3 DNA is TGTGCCAGCAGCTTAGAGGGGGGCGCGAGCACTGAAGCTTTCTTT.

This clonotype appeared many times. This chain uses TRBV15 with TRBJ2-1; D may be TRBD2 (6 bases). Germline CDR1 LNHNV, CDR2 YYDKDF (reference sequence). The V and J ends lost 0 bases and 3 bases respectively, with 18 bases between them. The CDR3 length is 18 residues. The CDR3 sequence: CATSRDLEGGRLYNEQFF. The CDR3 nucleotides are TGTGCCACCAGCAGAGATTTGGAGGGAGGACGCCTCTACAATGAGCAGTTCTTC.

This clonotype was seen ten or more times. The chain is built from TRBV3-1 and TRBJ2-5, with 7 bases aligning to TRBD2. The CDR3 is 14 amino acids. Germline CDR1 LGHDT, CDR2 YNNKEL (reference sequence). The V gene end was trimmed by 5 bases and the J gene end by 5 bases; junction bases not matched to a gene: 8. CDR3 protein: CASSKRGVGETQYF. The CDR3 DNA follows: TGTGCCAGCAGCAAACGGGGGGTGGGTGAGACCCAGTACTTC.

In this sample, this clonotype turned up a few times. CDR3 in amino acids: CSAPDQVVYEQYF. CDR3 coding DNA: TGCAGTGCTCCCGACCAGGTAGTCTACGAGCAGTACTTC. V usage is TRBV20-1 and J usage is TRBJ2-7, with D hard to call. There are 13 residues in the CDR3. Germline CDR1 reads DFQATT; CDR2 reads SNEGSKA (reference sequence). Trimming pared 5 bases from V and 3 bases from J, leaving 14 bases between.

This clonotype was detected only a few times. The V gene is TRBV7-6, the J gene TRBJ2-3, with TRBD2 as a possible D gene (6 bases). Trimming removed 5 bases from V and 1 base from J, with 13 bases in between. Germline V CDR1 and CDR2: SGHVS, FNYEAQ. The CDR3 has 15 residues. The CDR3 nucleotides read TGTGCCAGCAGCCGGGCCCCTAGCGGCACAGATACGCAGTATTTT. This sequence encodes CASSRAPSGTDTQYF. Full variable domain (rest looked up from reference TRBV7-6 and TRBJ2-3): GAGVSQSPRYKVTKRGQDVALRCDPISGHVSLYWYRQALGQGPEFLTYFNYEAQQDKSGLPNDRFSAERPEGSISTLTIQRTEQRDSAMYRCASSRAPSGTDTQYFGPGTRLTVL.

This clonotype was detected only a few times. This sequence joins TRBV12-3 or TRBV12-4 and TRBJ1-2, with 7 nucleotides matching TRBD1. The junction had 13 bases not matched to a gene; V was cut back by 10 bases and J by 8 bases. The CDR3 runs to 13 residues. CDR3 loop: CATQAGQDRGYTF. The CDR3 bases are TGTGCCACACAGGCCGGACAGGACAGGGGCTACACCTTC.

This clonotype turned up a few times. V usage is TRBV3-1 and J usage is TRBJ2-7, with 9 positions matching TRBD2. With 5 bases clipped from V and 0 bases from J, the junction kept 5 bases outside the gene matches. The CDR3 totals 15 residues. Germline V lookup: CDR1 LGHDT, CDR2 YNNKEL (reference sequence). The DNA of the CDR3 is TGTGCCAGCAGCGAAAGCGGGGGGCGCTCCTACGAGCAGTACTTC. This encodes CASSESGGRSYEQYF.

This clonotype was seen a handful of times. The chain recombines TRBV5-1 with TRBJ1-6; 8 bases are a match to TRBD1. Unmatched junction bases numbered 2, after V lost 0 bases and J lost 9 bases. From germline, CDR1 is SGHRS and CDR2 YFSETQ. The CDR3 runs 14 residues. The CDR3 region has the DNA TGCGCCAGCAGCTTGGGACAGGGGATTTCACCCCTCCACTTT. Amino acids: CASSLGQGISPLHF.

The chain links TRBV20-1 to TRBJ2-4, with a possible D match to TRBD2 (6 bases). V was clipped by 6 bases and J by 6 bases, with 15 bases between them. CDR1 is DFQATT, CDR2 SNEGSKA, per germline (reference sequence). The CDR3 covers 13 residues. In nucleotides, the CDR3 is TGCAGTGCGGGGGAGGAGGGCGGAAACATTCAGTACTTC. It specifies CSAGEEGGNIQYF.

In this sample, this clonotype turned up many times. This chain links TRBV7-2 with TRBJ1-2, with D unclear. V lost 1 base to trimming and J lost 2 bases, with 5 bases between them. The CDR3 has 13 residues. Germline assignment: CDR1 SGHTA and CDR2 FQGNSA. CDR3 in amino acids: CASSLVWNYGYTF. In nucleotides, the CDR3 is TGTGCCAGCAGCTTAGTTTGGAACTATGGCTACACCTTC.

This clonotype turned up a few times. The J gene is TRBJ2-2, the V gene TRBV7-6, with D possibly TRBD2 on 5 matching bases. The germline gives CDR1 SGHVS, CDR2 FNYEAQ. This CDR3 contains 17 residues. With 4 bases removed from V and 3 bases from J, the gap between germline ends came to 18 bases. The CDR3 here is CASSSLYRARDTGELFF. The CDR3 DNA sequence: TGTGCCAGCAGCTCCCTTTACCGGGCGAGGGACACCGGGGAGCTGTTTTTT.

The rearrangement links TRBV20-1 to TRBJ2-7, with TRBD2 as a possible D gene (5 bases). There are 15 residues in the CDR3. Trimming took 6 bases from V and 0 from J, leaving 18 bases between them. Germline V gene lookup returns CDR1 DFQATT and CDR2 SNEGSKA (reference sequence). The CDR3 protein is CSAERPGLSSYEQYF. Here the CDR3 DNA reads TGCAGTGCAGAAAGACCGGGATTGAGCTCCTACGAGCAGTACTTC.

This clonotype was seen ten or more times. This chain connects TRBV12-3 or TRBV12-4 to TRBJ1-2; maybe TRBD1 (5 bases). Between the trimmed V and J ends, which lost 3 bases and 0 bases, there was a span of 11 bases. The CDR3 has 15 residues. The CDR3 here is CASSFQGGPNYGYTF. CDR3 bases: TGTGCCAGCAGTTTCCAGGGAGGCCCTAACTATGGCTACACCTTC.

The sample holds many counts of this clonotype. V is TRBV5-1 and J is TRBJ2-1; 11 nucleotides match TRBD2. The CDR3 has 15 amino acids. The ends lost 4 bases at V and 7 bases at J; junction bases unmatched: 7. Germline V gives CDR1 SGHRS, CDR2 YFSETQ. The CDR3 is CASSPIRTSGNEQFF. The CDR3 nucleotides read TGCGCCAGCAGCCCCATCAGGACTAGCGGGAATGAGCAGTTCTTC.

This clonotype has ten or more counts. V and J are TRBV5-1 and TRBJ2-2, with TRBD1 as a possible D gene (5 bases). V lost 4 bases and J 5 bases, leaving 9 bases between the germline ends. The germline V gene encodes CDR1 SGHRS and CDR2 YFSETQ. The CDR3 is made up of 13 amino acids. The CDR3 region is CASSPGLTGELFF. CDR3 nucleotides: TGCGCCAGCAGCCCAGGGCTGACCGGGGAGCTGTTTTTT. Full variable domain (outside the CDR3, taken from reference TRBV5-1 and TRBJ2-2): KAGVTQTPRYLIKTRGQQVTLSCSPISGHRSVSWYQQTPGQGLQFLFEYFSETQRNKGNFPGRFSGRQFSNSRSEMNVSTLELGDSALYLCASSPGLTGELFFGEGSRLTVL.

This clonotype was picked up many times. V gene TRBV12-3 or TRBV12-4 combines with J gene TRBJ1-1, with 11 bases that match TRBD1. V trimming: 8 bases; J trimming: 7 bases; junction bases outside the gene matches: 9. The CDR3 totals 14 residues. CDR3 coding DNA: TGTGCCAGCGAGGCCACGGGGACAGGGGGTGAAGCTTTCTTT. It yields the protein CASEATGTGGEAFF.